The 2 T cell receptor beta chains reported below all come from one sample, sequenced in a study of CD8 T cells in ankylosing spondylitis. Notes on the study in general: Characteristic, it appeared, of ankylosing spondylitis blood was a TCR beta motif of eight or nine highly homologous variants.

The antigens these receptors bind are not known. TCRdb reprocessed the 5' RACE reads via MiXCR and lists one record per CDR3 protein. This sample has just under 550,000 distinct CDR3 sequences, with roughly an eighth found just once. The sequencing sample was made of blood, either unsorted or a sorted T cell fraction (not recorded which). The source of these receptors is a male donor with ankylosing spondylitis.

The chain employs TRBV3-1 and TRBJ1-4; 10 nucleotides line up with TRBD1. V shed 4 bases, J shed 8 bases, and the junction held 13 bases outside the gene matches. Looked up from germline, CDR1 is LGHDT and CDR2 is YNNKEL (reference sequence). The length of the CDR3 is 17 residues. The CDR3 spells CASSPVTGGFEIEKLFF. The CDR3 DNA sequence: TGTGCCAGCAGCCCAGTGACAGGGGGCTTCGAAATCGAAAAACTGTTTTTT.

This clonotype was counted ten times or more. CDR3 sequence: CAIRASGSSYNEQFF. The CDR3 coding sequence is TGTGCCATCAGAGCAAGCGGGAGTTCCTACAATGAGCAGTTCTTC. The chain has TRBV10-3 and TRBJ2-1; TRBD2 matches at 8 bases. Germline trimming cut 6 bases from V and 1 base from J; bases unmatched to any gene: 5. The CDR3 has 15 residues. Looked up from germline, CDR1 is ENHRY and CDR2 is SYGVKD.